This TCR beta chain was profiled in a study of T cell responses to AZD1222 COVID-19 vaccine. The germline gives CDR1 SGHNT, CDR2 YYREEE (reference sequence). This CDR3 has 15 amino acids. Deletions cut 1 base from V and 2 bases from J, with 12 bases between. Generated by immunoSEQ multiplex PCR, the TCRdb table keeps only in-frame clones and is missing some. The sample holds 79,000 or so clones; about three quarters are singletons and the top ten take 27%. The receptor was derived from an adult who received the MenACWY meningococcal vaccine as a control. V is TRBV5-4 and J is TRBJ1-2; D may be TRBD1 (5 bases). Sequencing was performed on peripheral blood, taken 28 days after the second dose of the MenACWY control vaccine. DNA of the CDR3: TGTGCCAGCAGCTTGAGTCAGGGAGGAAACTATGGCTACACCTTC. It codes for CASSLSQGGNYGYTF.